This T cell receptor beta chain was found in a study of shared clonotypes between healthy human individuals. Using immunoSEQ multiplex PCR, the repertoire was profiled, and TCRdb retains in-frame clones only, with some absent. The table records hundreds of thousands of clones, less than 85% of them present only once. Concerning this clone: As yet, its antigen is unknown.

Findings and caveats of the study: It was the non-shared clonotypes that had lower generation probabilities than clonotypes shared by all four donors.

Germline CDR1 MNHNY, CDR2 SVGAGI (reference sequence). There are 14 residues in the CDR3. Between the trimmed V and J ends, which lost 5 bases and 5 bases, there was a span of 16 bases. The sequencing input was memory CD4+ T cells sorted from blood. Subset here: CD45RA-negative fraction. This clonotype was obtained from a woman aged 25 to 39 in good health. This chain connects TRBV6-6 to TRBJ2-7; TRBD1 might be the D (6 bases). CDR3 coding DNA: TGTGCCAGCAGTCAGAACAGGGAGTTGAACGAGCAGTACTTC. Amino acids: CASSQNRELNEQYF.